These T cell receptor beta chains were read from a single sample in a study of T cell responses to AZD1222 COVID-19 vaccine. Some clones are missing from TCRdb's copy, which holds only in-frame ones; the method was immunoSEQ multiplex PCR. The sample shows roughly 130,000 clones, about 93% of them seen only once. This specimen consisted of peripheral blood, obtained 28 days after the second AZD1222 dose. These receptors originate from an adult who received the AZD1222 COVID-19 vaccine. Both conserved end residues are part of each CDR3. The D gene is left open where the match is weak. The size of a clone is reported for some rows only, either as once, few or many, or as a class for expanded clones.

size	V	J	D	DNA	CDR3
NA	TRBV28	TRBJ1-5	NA	TGTGCCAGCCACGATTATAGCAATCAGCCCCAGCATTTT	CASHDYSNQPQHF
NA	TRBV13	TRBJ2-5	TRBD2	TGTGCCAGCAGCTTAAGCGGGAGGGTGATAGAGACCCAGTACTTC	CASSLSGRVIETQYF
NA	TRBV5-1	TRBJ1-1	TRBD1	TGCGCCAGCAGCCCCTCCGGGACAGGGAACACTGAAGCTTTCTTT	CASSPSGTGNTEAFF
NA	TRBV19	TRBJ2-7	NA	TGTGCCAGTAGTGAGGGGAGGTCAAGCGAGCAGTACTTC	CASSEGRSSEQYF
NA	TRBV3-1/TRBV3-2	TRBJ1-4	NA	TGTGCCAGCAGCCAAGGATCGACAGCCCGGGATGAAAAACTGTTTTTT	CASSQGSTARDEKLFF
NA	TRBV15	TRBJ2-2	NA	TGTGCCACCAGCAATGCAAGACGCACCGGGGAGCTGTTTTTT	CATSNARRTGELFF
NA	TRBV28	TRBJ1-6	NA	TGTGCCAGCATGGGGTTGTCTTCACCCCTCCACTTT	CASMGLSSPLHF
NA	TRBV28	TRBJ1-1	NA	TGTGCCAGCAGTGTCGGACCGAGGGAAGGAGCTTTCTTT	CASSVGPREGAFF
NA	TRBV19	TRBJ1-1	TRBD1	TGTGCCAGTAGTGACAGGGCAAGGACTGAAGCTTTCTTT	CASSDRARTEAFF
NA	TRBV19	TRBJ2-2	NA	TGTGCCAGTAGTATGATGGCAGGGATAACCGGGGAGCTGTTTTTT	CASSMMAGITGELFF
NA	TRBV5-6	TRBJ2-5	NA	TGTGCCAGCAGCTGGATAGGGGCCCAAGAGACCCAGTACTTC	CASSWIGAQETQYF
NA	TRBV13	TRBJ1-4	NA	TGTGCCAGCAGCTCAACCGGGACGGTCGATGAAAAACTGTTTTTT	CASSSTGTVDEKLFF
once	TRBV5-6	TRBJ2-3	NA	TGTGCCAGCAGGCCCGCGTCCACAGATACGCAGTATTTT	CASRPASTDTQYF
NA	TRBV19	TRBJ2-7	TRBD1	TGTGCCAGTAGTATAGAAGGGAACACAGGGGGCTCCTACGAGCAGTACTTC	CASSIEGNTGGSYEQYF
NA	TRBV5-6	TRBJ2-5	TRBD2	TGTGCCAGCAGCTTCGGGACTAGCGGGGGGCCCTCCCAGTACTTC	CASSFGTSGGPSQYF
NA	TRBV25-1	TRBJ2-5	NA	TGTGCCAGCACCGGAGCGGGTCCAGGGCCTGTTCCGGAGACCCAGTACTTC	CASTGAGPGPVPETQYF
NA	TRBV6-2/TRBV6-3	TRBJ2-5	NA	TGTGCCAGCGGTTTGGGAGAGACCCAGTACTTC	CASGLGETQYF
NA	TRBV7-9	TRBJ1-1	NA	TGTGCCAGCAGCCCCCCCGGGACCTCAAGCGTCGGGGGAACTGAAGCTTTCTTT	CASSPPGTSSVGGTEAFF
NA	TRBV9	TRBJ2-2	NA	TGTGCCAGCAGCTCTGCGGGACAAGACACCGGGGAGCTGTTTTTT	CASSSAGQDTGELFF
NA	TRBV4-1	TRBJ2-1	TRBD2	TGCGCCAGCAGCCAAGTGGGCGCTAGCGGAAGGTTCTTC	CASSQVGASGRFF
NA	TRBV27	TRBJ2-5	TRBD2	TGTGCCAGCAGAATAGCGGGGGGGCTTGGAGAGACCCAGTACTTC	CASRIAGGLGETQYF
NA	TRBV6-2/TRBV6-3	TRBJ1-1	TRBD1	TGTGCCAGCAGCCGACAGGGGTTCACTGAAGCTTTCTTT	CASSRQGFTEAFF
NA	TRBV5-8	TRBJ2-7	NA	TGTGCCAGCAGCTTGGCCGAGAACTCCTACGAGCAGTACTTC	CASSLAENSYEQYF
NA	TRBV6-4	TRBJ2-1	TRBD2	TGTGCCAGCAGTGACTCGGGACTAGGCTATGAGCAGTTCTTC	CASSDSGLGYEQFF
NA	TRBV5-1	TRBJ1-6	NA	TGCGCCAGCAGCCCCTCAGGAGGCCGTAATTCACCCCTCCACTTT	CASSPSGGRNSPLHF
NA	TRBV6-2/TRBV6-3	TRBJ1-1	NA	TGTGCCAGCAGCGCCGGATCTCAGGCTGAAGCTTTCTTT	CASSAGSQAEAFF
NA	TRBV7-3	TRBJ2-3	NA	TGTGCCAGCAGCCCCTCTGGGCGCCGGGGCACAGATACGCAGTATTTT	CASSPSGRRGTDTQYF
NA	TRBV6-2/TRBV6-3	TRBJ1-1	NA	TGTGCCAGCAGTTACGGCGGTGAGAGGAACACTGAAGCTTTCTTT	CASSYGGERNTEAFF
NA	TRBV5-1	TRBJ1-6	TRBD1	TGCGCCAGCAGCTTGGACAGGGGCATGGATTCACCCCTCCACTTT	CASSLDRGMDSPLHF
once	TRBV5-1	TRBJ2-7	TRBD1	TGCGCCAGCAGCCTCGCCGGGACAGGGGGGGACGAGCAGTACTTC	CASSLAGTGGDEQYF
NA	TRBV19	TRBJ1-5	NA	TGTGCCAGTAGTACGACCGACAGGCGCTATCGGCCCCAGCATTTT	CASSTTDRRYRPQHF
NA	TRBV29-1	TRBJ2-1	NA	TGCAGCGCCACAACGGAACAGTACAATGAGCAGTTCTTC	CSATTEQYNEQFF
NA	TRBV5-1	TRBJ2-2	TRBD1	TGCGCCAGCAGCCCGACAGGGCCCACCGGGGAGCTGTTTTTT	CASSPTGPTGELFF
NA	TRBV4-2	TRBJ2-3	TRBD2	TGTGCCAGCAGCCAAAAGGGACTAGCGGGCGCCTGGGATACGCAGTATTTT	CASSQKGLAGAWDTQYF
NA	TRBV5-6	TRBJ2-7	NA	TGTGCCAGCAGCCCCTCTTGGACAGCAAGCTCCTACGAGCAGTACTTC	CASSPSWTASSYEQYF
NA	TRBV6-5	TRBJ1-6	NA	TGTGCCAGCAGTAACACGGGGAATTCACCCCTCCACTTT	CASSNTGNSPLHF
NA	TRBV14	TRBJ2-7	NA	TGTGCCAGCAGCCAAGCGCCCGGCTCTTTCTCCTACGAGCAGTACTTC	CASSQAPGSFSYEQYF
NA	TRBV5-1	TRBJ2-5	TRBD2	TGCGCCAGCGTCCGAAGCGGGGGCCGGATAGAGACCCAGTACTTC	CASVRSGGRIETQYF
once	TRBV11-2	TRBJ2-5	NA	TGTGCCAGCAGCTTTTCCCGCATGGTTCGGGAGACCCAGTACTTC	CASSFSRMVRETQYF
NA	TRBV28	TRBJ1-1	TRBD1	TGTGCCAGCAGTTTACCAACTGGACAGGGAATGGAAGCTTTCTTT	CASSLPTGQGMEAFF
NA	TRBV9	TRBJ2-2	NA	TGTGCCAGCAGCCTTGGACTCTCTGACACCGGGGAGCTGTTTTTT	CASSLGLSDTGELFF
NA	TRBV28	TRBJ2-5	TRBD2	TGTGCCAGCAGGACTAGCGGGTTAGAGACCCAGTACTTC	CASRTSGLETQYF
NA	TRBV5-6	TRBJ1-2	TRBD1	TGTGCCAGCAGCTTGGGAGCAGGGGGCTATGGCTACACCTTC	CASSLGAGGYGYTF
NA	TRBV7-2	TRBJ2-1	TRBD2	TGTGCCAGCAGCTCCTACGGGACTAGCAAATACAATGAGCAGTTCTTC	CASSSYGTSKYNEQFF
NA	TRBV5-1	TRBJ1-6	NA	TGCGCCAGCAGCCCACAACCTCGACAAGCTAATTCACCCCTCCACTTT	CASSPQPRQANSPLHF
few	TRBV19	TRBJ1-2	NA	TGTGCCAGTAGTATTTTCGCAACGTTGACCCGCTATGGCTACACCTTC	CASSIFATLTRYGYTF
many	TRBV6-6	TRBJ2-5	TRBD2	TGTGCCAGCAGTTCTCTAGCGGGAGGGCGCCAAGAGACCCAGTACTTC	CASSSLAGGRQETQYF
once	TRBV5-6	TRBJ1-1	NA	TGTGCCAGCAGCTTGAAAGGGGTACAGAACACTGAAGCTTTCTTT	CASSLKGVQNTEAFF
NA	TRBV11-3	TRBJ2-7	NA	TGTGCCAGCAGCTCGCGGGGTGCGTCCTACGAGCAGTACTTC	CASSSRGASYEQYF